The 9 T cell receptor beta chains listed next were all sequenced from one sample in a study of T cell clonality in common variable immunodeficiency. Profiling relied on immunoSEQ multiplex PCR, and the TCRdb table lists in-frame clones only, not all of them. The table lists around 57,000 clones, with no singletons. Sequencing input: peripheral blood mononuclear cells. The receptors originated from a person aged 18 to 75 in good health.

The sample holds many counts of this clone. The read ends 3 residues before the CDR3 terminus; that terminus is restored from the germline J gene. The rearrangement links TRBV6-2 or TRBV6-3 to TRBJ1-1; a weak D match, TRBD1 (5 bases). Germline-derived CDR1 and CDR2 are MNHEY and SVGEGT. The CDR3 sequence is 14 residues long. With 7 bases removed from V and 4 bases from J, the gap between germline ends came to 16 bases. The CDR3: CASISVVGVTEAFF. Incomplete CDR3 DNA: TGTGCCAGCATCTCCGTGGTAGGGGTCACTGAA.

This clone came up many times. The missing CDR3 end, 3 residues past where the read stops, is filled in from the germline J gene. The V gene is TRBV20-1, the J gene TRBJ1-1, with a possible D match to TRBD1 (5 bases). Germline assignment: CDR1 DFQATT and CDR2 SNEGSKA (reference sequence). The CDR3 is 15 amino acids. V lost 0 bases and J 3 bases, leaving 14 bases between the germline ends. The sequenced CDR3 bases are TGCAGTGCTAGAGATGTAGGGACGGGGGACACTGAA. Translation: CSARDVGTGDTE. The whole CDR3 is CSARDVGTGDTEAFF.

The sample holds many counts of this clone. The read gets to within 3 residues of the CDR3 end, and the germline J gene fills in the rest. This chain links TRBV20-1 with TRBJ2-3; perhaps TRBD2 as D (6 bases). This CDR3 is 14 amino acids long. V was clipped by 3 bases and J by 3 bases, with 13 bases between them. Germline V gene sequence: CDR1 DFQATT, CDR2 SNEGSKA (reference sequence). The covered CDR3 bases are TGCAGTGCTAGGGAACGCGGGATAACAGATACG. Protein product: CSARERGITDT. The CDR3 in full is CSARERGITDTQYF.

This clone was counted at least ten times. The CDR3 extends 3 residues past the end of the read, so its final part is completed from the germline J gene. The J gene is TRBJ2-1, the V gene TRBV20-1, with TRBD2 identical over 10 bases. CDR1 DFQATT and CDR2 SNEGSKA come from the germline V gene (reference sequence). The CDR3 totals 14 residues. The junction had 6 bases not matched to a gene; V was cut back by 5 bases and J by 5 bases. This CDR3 is CSASGTSVNNEQFF. The part of the CDR3 DNA that was read is TGCAGTGCTTCCGGGACTAGCGTAAACAATGAG.

This clone was seen ten or more times. The missing CDR3 end, 3 residues past where the read stops, is filled in from the germline J gene. This chain joins TRBV5-1 and TRBJ2-3; the match to TRBD2 covers 10 bases. The V segment lost 5 bases and the J segment 2 bases; nucleotides outside the gene matches: 5. Germline assignment: CDR1 SGHRS and CDR2 YFSETQ. The CDR3 length is 15 residues. The DNA read from the CDR3 is TGCGCCAGCAGTTGGACTAGCGGAGTCACAGATACG. This gives the protein CASSWTSGVTDT. The CDR3 as a whole reads CASSWTSGVTDTQYF.

Worth noting for this clone: The CDR3 end falls 3 residues outside the read, so it is completed with the germline J gene. This sequence joins TRBV5-1 and TRBJ2-1; TRBD2 is a possible D gene (5 bases). Germline V CDR1 and CDR2: SGHRS, YFSETQ. Between the trimmed V and J ends, which lost 0 bases and 8 bases, there was a span of 9 bases. This CDR3 has 13 residues. Incomplete CDR3 DNA: TGCGCCAGCAGCTTGGGCCTAGCTTATGAG. Protein sequence: CASSLGLAYE. The CDR3 as a whole reads CASSLGLAYEQFF.

This clone was seen ten or more times. The CDR3 protein is CSARDSTSGLRTQYF. The CDR3 bases that were read are TGCAGTGCTAGAGATTCTACTAGCGGCCTCCGTACG. The rearrangement uses TRBV20-1 and TRBJ2-3; 8 bases map to TRBD2. Coverage ceases 3 residues before the CDR3 finishes, and the germline J gene fills in the end. V was pared by 0 bases and J by 8 bases, with 10 bases of the junction left unmatched. CDR3 length: 15 residues. The germline gives CDR1 DFQATT, CDR2 SNEGSKA (reference sequence).

This clone was counted at least ten times. The CDR3 end is not reached by the read, which stops 3 residues before it; the germline J gene fills it in. The chain employs TRBV18 and TRBJ2-2; D not certain. Germline CDR1 and CDR2: KGHSH and LQKENI. The CDR3 length is 17 residues. V lost 4 bases to trimming and J lost 2 bases, with 17 bases between them. The chain's CDR3 is CASSLSKPTLNTGELFF. Partial CDR3 DNA: TGTGCCAGCTCACTTTCAAAGCCGACACTCAACACCGGGGAG.

This clone was detected many times. Read sequence stops 3 residues before the CDR3 end, and the germline J gene provides the missing end. V gene TRBV20-1 combines with J gene TRBJ2-3, with D unresolved. Germline CDR1 and CDR2: DFQATT and SNEGSKA (reference sequence). V lost 4 bases, J lost 1 base, and 12 bases lay in between. The length of the CDR3 is 14 residues. CDR3 region: CSAIARSGTDTQYF. Incomplete CDR3 DNA: TGCAGTGCTATAGCTAGATCTGGCACAGATACG.